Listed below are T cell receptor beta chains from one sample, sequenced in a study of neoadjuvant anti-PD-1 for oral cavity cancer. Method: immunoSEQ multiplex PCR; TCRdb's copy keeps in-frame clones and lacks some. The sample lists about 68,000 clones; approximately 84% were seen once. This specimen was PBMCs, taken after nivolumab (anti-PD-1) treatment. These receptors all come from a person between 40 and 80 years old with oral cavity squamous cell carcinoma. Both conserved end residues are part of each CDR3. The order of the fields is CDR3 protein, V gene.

CASSLGTANNEQFF	TRBV7-8
CASSPGLAGINTQYF	TRBV6-1
CASSSGLAGWPIGSYEQYF	TRBV28
CASSRGLADNEQYF	TRBV6-5
CASSVTGTGYSGANVLTF	TRBV9
CAWSPPRETQYF	TRBV30
CAISLNNQPQHF	TRBV10-3
CASSPQGAGEQYF	TRBV19
CAWSVHFPGTSGYNEQFF	TRBV30
CASSLGLAGSEQYF	TRBV28
CASSSGGVGQPQHF	TRBV7-9
CASSSGQILETQYF	TRBV7-6
CASSEGTYEQYF	TRBV2
CASTAGTGVMDGELFF	TRBV10-1
CASSSYPETREGEQYF	TRBV28
CASSPGGASYNEQFF	TRBV5-1
CASGSGDNYGYTF	TRBV6-1
CASSQVGRGGRGADTQYF	TRBV4-1
CASSTGQGYEQFF	TRBV5-1
CASSQDHGTNNEQFF	TRBV4-2
CATSWVARGYEQYF	TRBV15
CAIGMNGLNTGELFF	TRBV10-3
CASSLVRVGDTGELFF	TRBV5-1
CASSLEPDSNTQYF	TRBV5-1
CASSTGGVRNTEAFF	TRBV19
CASSLALGGALGNTIYF	TRBV5-4
CASSLTGTGRYYGYTF	TRBV7-9
CASSVWPGANGELFF	TRBV9
CASSPGLGYEQYF	TRBV11-3
CASSLQPGGVNTGELFF	TRBV7-3
CASSPLRGLVLSEQFF	TRBV5-1
CATSDRRPYEQYF	TRBV10-3
CASSLDRVNTEAFF	TRBV11-2
CASSLPGTYEQYF	TRBV5-1
CASSVATGELFF	TRBV9
CSVEGEPQHF	TRBV29-1
CASGRGQRNAEAFF	TRBV28
CASSYGGSFQETQYF	TRBV7-2
CASSFQGVLGGYTF	TRBV28
CASSGVGGPTDTQYF	TRBV6-4
CAWSVQDTQYF	TRBV30
CASSFPGQGDTIYF	TRBV6-6
CASSLGGSSNNEQFF	TRBV5-1
CASSSTAGPLNNEQFF	TRBV5-1
CASSIGTGTSYGYTF	TRBV19
CASSPRKMGETQYF	TRBV4-2
CASRPRGTDTQYF	TRBV6-1
CASSLAAGQYNEQFF	TRBV7-2
CATVTPQETQYF	TRBV6-1